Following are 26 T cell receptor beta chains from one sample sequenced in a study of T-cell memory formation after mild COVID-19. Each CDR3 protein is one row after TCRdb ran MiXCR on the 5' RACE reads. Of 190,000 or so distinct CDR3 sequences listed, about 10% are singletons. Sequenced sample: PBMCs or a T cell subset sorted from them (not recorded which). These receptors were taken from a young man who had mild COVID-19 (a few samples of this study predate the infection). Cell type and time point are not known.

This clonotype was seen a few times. CDR3 in amino acids: CAIAGGYVMDTQYF. Written as DNA, the CDR3 is TGTGCCATCGCCGGGGGGTACGTTATGGATACGCAGTATTTT. V is TRBV10-3 and J is TRBJ2-3, with 7 positions matching TRBD2. The CDR3 has 14 residues. J gave up 6 bases and V 8 bases, and 11 bases lay outside the gene matches. Germline loops: CDR1 ENHRY, CDR2 SYGVKD.

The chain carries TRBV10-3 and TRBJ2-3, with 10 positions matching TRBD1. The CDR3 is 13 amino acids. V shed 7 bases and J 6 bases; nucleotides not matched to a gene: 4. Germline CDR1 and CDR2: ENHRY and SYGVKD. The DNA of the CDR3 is TGTGCCATCAAGACAGGGGGCGCGGATACGCAGTATTTT. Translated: CAIKTGGADTQYF.

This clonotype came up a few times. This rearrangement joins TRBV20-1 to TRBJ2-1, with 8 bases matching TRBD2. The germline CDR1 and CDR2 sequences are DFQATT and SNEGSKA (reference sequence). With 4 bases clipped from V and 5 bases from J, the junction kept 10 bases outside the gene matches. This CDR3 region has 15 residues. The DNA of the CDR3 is TGCAGTGCTATATCGGGAGTGGGACTAGACAATGAGCAGTTCTTC. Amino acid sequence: CSAISGVGLDNEQFF.

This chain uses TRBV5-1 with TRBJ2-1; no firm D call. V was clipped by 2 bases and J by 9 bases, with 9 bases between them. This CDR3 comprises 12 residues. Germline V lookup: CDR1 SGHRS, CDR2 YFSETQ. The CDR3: CASSFEAGEQFF. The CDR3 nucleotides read TGCGCCAGCAGCTTCGAAGCTGGTGAGCAGTTCTTC. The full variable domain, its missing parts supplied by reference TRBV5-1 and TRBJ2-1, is KAGVTQTPRYLIKTRGQQVTLSCSPISGHRSVSWYQQTPGQGLQFLFEYFSETQRNKGNFPGRFSGRQFSNSRSEMNVSTLELGDSALYLCASSFEAGEQFFGPGTRLTVL.

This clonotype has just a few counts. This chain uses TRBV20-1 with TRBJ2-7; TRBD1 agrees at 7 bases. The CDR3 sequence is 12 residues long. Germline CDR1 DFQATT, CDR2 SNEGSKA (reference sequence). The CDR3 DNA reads TGCAGGAAGGGACAGAGGGACTACGAGCAGTACGTC. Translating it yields CRKGQRDYEQYV.

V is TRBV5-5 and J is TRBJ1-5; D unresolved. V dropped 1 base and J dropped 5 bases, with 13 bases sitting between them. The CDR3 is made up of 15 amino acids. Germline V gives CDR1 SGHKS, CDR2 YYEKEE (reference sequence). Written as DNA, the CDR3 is TGTGCCAGCAGCTTGTGGGCCGAGGGCGATCAGCCCCAGCATTTT. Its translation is CASSLWAEGDQPQHF.

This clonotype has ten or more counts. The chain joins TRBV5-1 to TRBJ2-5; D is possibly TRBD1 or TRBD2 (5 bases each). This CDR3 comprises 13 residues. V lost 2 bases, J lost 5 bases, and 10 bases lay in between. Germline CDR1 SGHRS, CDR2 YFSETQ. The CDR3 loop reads CASSLLGVETQYF. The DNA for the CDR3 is TGCGCCAGCAGCTTACTGGGGGTTGAGACCCAGTACTTC.

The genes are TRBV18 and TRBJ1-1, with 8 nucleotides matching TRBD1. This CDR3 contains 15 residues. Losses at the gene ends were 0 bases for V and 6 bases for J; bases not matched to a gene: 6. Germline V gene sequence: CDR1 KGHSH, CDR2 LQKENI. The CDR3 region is CASSPPDRANAEAFF. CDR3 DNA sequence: TGTGCCAGCTCACCACCGGACAGGGCTAATGCTGAAGCTTTCTTT.

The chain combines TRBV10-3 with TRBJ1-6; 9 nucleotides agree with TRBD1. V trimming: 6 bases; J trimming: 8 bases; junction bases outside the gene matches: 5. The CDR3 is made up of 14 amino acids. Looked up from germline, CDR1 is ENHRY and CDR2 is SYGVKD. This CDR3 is CAISMGQGDSPLHF. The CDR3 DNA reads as TGTGCCATCAGCATGGGACAGGGCGATTCACCCCTCCACTTT.

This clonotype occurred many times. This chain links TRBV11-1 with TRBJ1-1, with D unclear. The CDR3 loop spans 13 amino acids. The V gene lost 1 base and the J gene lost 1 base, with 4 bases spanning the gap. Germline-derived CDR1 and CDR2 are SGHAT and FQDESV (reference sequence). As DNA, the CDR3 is TGTGCCAGCAGCTTAGGGGCGAACACTGAAGCTTTCTTT. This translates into CASSLGANTEAFF.

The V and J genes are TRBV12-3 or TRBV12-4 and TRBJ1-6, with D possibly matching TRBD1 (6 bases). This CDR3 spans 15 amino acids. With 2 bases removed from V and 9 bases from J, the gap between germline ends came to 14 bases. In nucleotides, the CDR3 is TGTGCCAGCAGTTTATCGGGGGCCTGGGGTTCACCCCTCCACTTT. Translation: CASSLSGAWGSPLHF.

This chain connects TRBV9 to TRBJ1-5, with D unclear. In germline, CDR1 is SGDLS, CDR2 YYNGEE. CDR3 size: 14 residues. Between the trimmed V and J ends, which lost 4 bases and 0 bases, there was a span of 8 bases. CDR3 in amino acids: CASSLEASNQPQHF. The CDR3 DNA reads TGTGCCAGCAGCCTGGAGGCTAGCAATCAGCCCCAGCATTTT.

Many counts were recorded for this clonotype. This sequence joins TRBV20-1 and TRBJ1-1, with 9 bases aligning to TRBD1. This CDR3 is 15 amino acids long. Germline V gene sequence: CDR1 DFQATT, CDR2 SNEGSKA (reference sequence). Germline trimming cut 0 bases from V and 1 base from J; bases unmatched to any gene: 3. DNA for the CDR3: TGCAGTGCTAGAGATCCGGGACAGGGGAACACTGAAGCTTTCTTT. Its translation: CSARDPGQGNTEAFF.

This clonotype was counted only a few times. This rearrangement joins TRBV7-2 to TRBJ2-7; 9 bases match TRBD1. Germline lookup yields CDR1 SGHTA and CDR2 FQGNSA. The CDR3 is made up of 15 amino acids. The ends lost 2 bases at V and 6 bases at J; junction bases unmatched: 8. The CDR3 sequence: CASSLQVGTGFEQYV. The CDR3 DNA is TGTGCCAGCAGCTTACAGGTCGGGACAGGGTTCGAGCAGTACGTC.

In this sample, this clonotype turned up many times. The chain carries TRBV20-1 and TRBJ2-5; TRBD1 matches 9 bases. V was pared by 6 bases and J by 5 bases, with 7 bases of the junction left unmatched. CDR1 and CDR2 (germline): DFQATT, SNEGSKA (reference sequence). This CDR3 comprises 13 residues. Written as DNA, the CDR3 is TGCAGTGCCAGCCGGGACAGGGTGGAGACCCAGTACTTC. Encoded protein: CSASRDRVETQYF.

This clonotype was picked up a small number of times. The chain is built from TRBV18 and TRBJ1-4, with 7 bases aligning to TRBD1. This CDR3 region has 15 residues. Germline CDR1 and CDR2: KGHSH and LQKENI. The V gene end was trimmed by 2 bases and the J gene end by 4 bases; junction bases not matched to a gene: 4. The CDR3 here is CASSPRDSRNEKLFF. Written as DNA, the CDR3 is TGTGCCAGCTCACCAAGGGACAGCCGTAATGAAAAACTGTTTTTT.

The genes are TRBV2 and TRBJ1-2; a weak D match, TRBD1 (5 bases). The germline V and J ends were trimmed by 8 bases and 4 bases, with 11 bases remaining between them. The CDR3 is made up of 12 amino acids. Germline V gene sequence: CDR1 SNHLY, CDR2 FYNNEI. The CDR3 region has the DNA TGTGCCAGCGGGGCACGTAGCTATGGCTACACCTTC. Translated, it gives CASGARSYGYTF. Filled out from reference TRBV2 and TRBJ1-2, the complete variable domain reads EPEVTQTPSHQVTQMGQEVILRCVPISNHLYFYWYRQILGQKVEFLVSFYNNEISEKSEIFDDQFSVERPDGSNFTLKIRSTKLEDSAMYFCASGARSYGYTFGSGTRLTVV.

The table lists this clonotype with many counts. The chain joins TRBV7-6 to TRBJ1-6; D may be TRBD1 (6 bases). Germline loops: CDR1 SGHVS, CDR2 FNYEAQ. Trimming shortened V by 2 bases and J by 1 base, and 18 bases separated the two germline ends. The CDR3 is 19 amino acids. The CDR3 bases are TGTGCCAGCAGCTTAAAGTCGCAGGGGCTGAGGTCCTATAATTCACCCCTCCACTTT. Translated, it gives CASSLKSQGLRSYNSPLHF.

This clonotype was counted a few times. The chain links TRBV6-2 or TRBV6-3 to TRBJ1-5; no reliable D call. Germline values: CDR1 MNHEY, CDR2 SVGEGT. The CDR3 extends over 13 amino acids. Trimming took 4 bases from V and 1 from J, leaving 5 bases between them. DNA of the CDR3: TGTGCCAGCAGTTGGGAAAGCAATCAGCCCCAGCATTTT. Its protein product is CASSWESNQPQHF.

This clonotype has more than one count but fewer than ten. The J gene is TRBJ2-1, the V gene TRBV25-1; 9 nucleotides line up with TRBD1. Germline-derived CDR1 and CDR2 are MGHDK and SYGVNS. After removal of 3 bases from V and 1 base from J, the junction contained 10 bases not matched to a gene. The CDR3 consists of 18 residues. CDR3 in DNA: TGTGCCAGCAGTGAGTGGGGACAGGGTTCCCTATCCTACAATGAGCAGTTCTTC. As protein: CASSEWGQGSLSYNEQFF.

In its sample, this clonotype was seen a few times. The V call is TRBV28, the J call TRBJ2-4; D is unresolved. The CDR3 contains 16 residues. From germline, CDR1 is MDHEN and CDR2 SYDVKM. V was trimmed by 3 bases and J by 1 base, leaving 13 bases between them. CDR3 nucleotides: TGTGCCAGCAGTTTTAGCCCCCCTGGGGCCAAAAACATTCAGTACTTC. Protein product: CASSFSPPGAKNIQYF.

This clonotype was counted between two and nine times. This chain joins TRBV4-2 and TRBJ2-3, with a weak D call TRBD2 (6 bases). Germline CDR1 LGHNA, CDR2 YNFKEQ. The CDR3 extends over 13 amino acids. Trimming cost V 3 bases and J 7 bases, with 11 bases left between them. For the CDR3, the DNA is TGTGCCAGCAGCCAGGACTATTCCAATACGCAGTATTTT. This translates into CASSQDYSNTQYF.

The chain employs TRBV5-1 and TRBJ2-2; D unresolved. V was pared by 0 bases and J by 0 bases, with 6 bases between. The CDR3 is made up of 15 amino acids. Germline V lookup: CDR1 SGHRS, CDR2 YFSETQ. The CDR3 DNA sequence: TGCGCCAGCAGCTTGGCACACGCGAACACCGGGGAGCTGTTTTTT. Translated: CASSLAHANTGELFF. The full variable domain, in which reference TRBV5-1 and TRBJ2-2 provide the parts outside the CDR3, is KAGVTQTPRYLIKTRGQQVTLSCSPISGHRSVSWYQQTPGQGLQFLFEYFSETQRNKGNFPGRFSGRQFSNSRSEMNVSTLELGDSALYLCASSLAHANTGELFFGEGSRLTVL.

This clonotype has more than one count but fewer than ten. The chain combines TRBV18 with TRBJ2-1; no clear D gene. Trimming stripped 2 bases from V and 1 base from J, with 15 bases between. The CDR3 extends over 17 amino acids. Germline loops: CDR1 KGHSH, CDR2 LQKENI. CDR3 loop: CASSPGSDWGSYNEQFF. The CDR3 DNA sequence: TGTGCCAGCTCACCAGGTTCCGACTGGGGTTCCTACAATGAGCAGTTCTTC.

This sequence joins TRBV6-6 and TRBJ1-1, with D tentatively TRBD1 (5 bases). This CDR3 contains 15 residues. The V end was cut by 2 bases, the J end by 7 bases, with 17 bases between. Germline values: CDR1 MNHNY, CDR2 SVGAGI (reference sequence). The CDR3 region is CASSYDGREGFEAFF. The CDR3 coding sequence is TGTGCCAGCAGTTACGATGGCAGGGAAGGCTTTGAAGCTTTCTTT.

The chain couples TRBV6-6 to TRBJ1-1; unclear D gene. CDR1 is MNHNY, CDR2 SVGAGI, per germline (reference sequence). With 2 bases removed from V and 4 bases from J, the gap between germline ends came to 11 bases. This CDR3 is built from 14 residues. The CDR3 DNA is TGTGCCAGCAGTTACGCTGGGGTTGGCACTGAAGCTTTCTTT. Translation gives CASSYAGVGTEAFF.